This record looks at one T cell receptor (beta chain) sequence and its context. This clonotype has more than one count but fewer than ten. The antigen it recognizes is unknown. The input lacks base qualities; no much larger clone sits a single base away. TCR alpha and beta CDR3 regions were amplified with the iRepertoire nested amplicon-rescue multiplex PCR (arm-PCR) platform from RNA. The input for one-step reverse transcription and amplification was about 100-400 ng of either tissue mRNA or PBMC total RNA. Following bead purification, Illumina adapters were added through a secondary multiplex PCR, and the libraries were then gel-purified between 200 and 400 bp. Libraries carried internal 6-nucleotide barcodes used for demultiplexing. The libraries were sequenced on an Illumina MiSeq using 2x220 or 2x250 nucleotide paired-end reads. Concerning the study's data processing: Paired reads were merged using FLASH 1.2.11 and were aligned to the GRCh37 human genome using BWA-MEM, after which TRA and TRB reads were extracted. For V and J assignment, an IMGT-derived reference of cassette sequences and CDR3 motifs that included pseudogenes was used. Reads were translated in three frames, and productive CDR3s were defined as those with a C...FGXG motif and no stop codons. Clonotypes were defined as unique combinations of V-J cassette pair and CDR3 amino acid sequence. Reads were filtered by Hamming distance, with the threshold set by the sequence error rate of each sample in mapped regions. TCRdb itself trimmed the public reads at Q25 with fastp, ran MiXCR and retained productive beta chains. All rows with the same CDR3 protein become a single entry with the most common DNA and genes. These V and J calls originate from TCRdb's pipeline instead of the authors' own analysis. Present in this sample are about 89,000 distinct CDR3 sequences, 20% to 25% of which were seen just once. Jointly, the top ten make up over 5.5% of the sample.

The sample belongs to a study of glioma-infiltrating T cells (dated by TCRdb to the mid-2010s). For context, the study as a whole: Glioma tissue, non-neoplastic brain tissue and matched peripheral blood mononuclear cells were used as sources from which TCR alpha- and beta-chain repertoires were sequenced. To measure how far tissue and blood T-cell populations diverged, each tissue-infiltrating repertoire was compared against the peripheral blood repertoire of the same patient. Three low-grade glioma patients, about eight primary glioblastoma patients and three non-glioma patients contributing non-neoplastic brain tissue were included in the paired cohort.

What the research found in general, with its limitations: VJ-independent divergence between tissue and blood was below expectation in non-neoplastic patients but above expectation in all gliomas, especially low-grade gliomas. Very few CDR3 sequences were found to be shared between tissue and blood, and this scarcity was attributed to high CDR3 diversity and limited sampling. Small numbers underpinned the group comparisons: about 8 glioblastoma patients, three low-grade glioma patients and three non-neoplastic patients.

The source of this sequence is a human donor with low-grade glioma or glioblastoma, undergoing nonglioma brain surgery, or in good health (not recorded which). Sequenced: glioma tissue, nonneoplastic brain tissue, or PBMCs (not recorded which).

The nucleotides read TGTGCCAGCAGCTTAGAGACCGGGGAGCTGTTTTTT. It specifies CASSLETGELFF. The V and J segments used are TRBV11-2 and TRBJ2-2; the D gene lacks a confident call. V loses 0 bases, J loses 5 bases, and the germline ends lie 1 base apart. The CDR3 contains 12 residues, cysteine and phenylalanine counted. Here the CDR3 DNA is all that survives: 36 bases in frame from base 1. CDR1 and CDR2 were assigned from the germline V gene as SGHAT and FQNNGV. With the portions outside the CDR3 filled from the reference TRBV11-2 and TRBJ2-2 genes, the complete variable region becomes EAGVAQSPRYKIIEKRQSVAFWCNPISGHATLYWYQQILGQGPKLLIQFQNNGVVDDSQLPKDRFSAERLKGVDSTLKIQPAKLEDSAVYLCASSLETGELFFGEGSRLTVL.